This record concerns one T cell receptor (beta chain) sequence. This sample is part of a study of technical replicates of blood from a handful of donors. This table comes from immunoSEQ multiplex PCR, and its TCRdb copy is limited to in-frame clones, with some not included. Of around 70,000 clones listed, 95% are singletons. The CDR3 loop spans 13 amino acids. CDR1 and CDR2 (germline): MGHDK, SYGVNS. V gave up 6 bases and J gave up 4 bases, with 11 bases separating them. The TCR sequence derives from a human donor in good health. The chain has TRBV25-1 and TRBJ2-3; D remains unclear. Sequenced input: T cells isolated from PBMCs. As DNA, the CDR3 is TGTGCCAGCAGCATAGCAGCGCCAGATACGCAGTATTTT. Translating gives CASSIAAPDTQYF.